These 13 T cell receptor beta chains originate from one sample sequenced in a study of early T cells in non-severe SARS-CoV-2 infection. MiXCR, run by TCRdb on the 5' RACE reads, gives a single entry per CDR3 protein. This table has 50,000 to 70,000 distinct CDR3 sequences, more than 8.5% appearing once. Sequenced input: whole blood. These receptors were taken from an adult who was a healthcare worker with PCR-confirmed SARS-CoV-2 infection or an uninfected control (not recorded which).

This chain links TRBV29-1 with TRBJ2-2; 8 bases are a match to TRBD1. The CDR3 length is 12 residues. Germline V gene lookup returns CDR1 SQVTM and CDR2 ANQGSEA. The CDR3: CIGQGNTGELFF. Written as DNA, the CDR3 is TGCATTGGACAGGGGAACACCGGGGAGCTGTTTTTT.

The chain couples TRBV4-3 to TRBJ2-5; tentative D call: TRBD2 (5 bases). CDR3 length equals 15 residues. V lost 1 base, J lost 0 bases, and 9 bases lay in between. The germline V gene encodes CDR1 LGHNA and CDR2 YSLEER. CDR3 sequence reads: CASSQGERDQETQYF. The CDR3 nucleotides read TGCGCCAGCAGCCAAGGGGAGAGAGACCAAGAGACCCAGTACTTC.

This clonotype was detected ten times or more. DNA of the CDR3: TGTGCCAGCAGCCCACGCAACCGACAGAGGAGCTCCTACGAGCAGTACTTC. Translation gives CASSPRNRQRSSYEQYF. The chain links TRBV7-8 to TRBJ2-7; D perhaps matches TRBD1 (5 bases). Germline V gene sequence: CDR1 SGHVS, CDR2 FQNEAQ. Trimming stripped 5 bases from V and 0 bases from J, with 20 bases between. This CDR3 contains 17 residues.

The CDR3, as DNA: TGTGCCATCCCTGGTGTGGCCGGGGAGCTGTTTTTT. Its protein is CAIPGVAGELFF. This chain uses TRBV28 with TRBJ2-2; D is ambiguous. This CDR3 contains 12 residues. V was trimmed by 10 bases and J by 6 bases, leaving 12 bases between them. The germline CDR1 and CDR2 sequences are MDHEN and SYDVKM. Using reference TRBV28 and TRBJ2-2 for the parts outside the CDR3, the full variable domain is DVKVTQSSRYLVKRTGEKVFLECVQDMDHENMFWYRQDPGLGLRLIYFSYDVKMKEKGDIPEGYSVSREKKERFSLILESASTNQTSMYLCAIPGVAGELFFGEGSRLTVL.

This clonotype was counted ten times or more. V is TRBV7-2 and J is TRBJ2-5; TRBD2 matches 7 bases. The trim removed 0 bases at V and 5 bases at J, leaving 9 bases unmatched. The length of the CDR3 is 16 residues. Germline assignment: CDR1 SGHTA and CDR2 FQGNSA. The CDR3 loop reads CASSLASRGSRETQYF. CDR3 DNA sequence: TGTGCCAGCAGCTTAGCATCCCGCGGGAGCCGTGAGACCCAGTACTTC. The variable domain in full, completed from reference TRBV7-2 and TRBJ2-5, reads GAGVSQSPSNKVTEKGKDVELRCDPISGHTALYWYRQSLGQGLEFLIYFQGNSAPDKSGLPSDRFSAERTGGSVSTLTIQRTQQEDSAVYLCASSLASRGSRETQYFGPGTRLLVL.

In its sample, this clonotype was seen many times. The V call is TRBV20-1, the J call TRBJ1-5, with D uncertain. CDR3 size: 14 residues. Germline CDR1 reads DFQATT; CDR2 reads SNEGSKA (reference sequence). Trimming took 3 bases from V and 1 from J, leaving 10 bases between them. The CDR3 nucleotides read TGCAGTGCTAGGTTCCCCGGAAGCAATCAGCCCCAGCATTTT. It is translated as CSARFPGSNQPQHF.

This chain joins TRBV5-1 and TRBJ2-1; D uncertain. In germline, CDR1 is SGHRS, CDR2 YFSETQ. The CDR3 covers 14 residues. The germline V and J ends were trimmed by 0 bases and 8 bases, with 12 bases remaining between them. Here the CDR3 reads CASSLGTETHEQFF. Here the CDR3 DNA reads TGCGCCAGCAGCTTGGGGACCGAAACCCATGAGCAGTTCTTC.

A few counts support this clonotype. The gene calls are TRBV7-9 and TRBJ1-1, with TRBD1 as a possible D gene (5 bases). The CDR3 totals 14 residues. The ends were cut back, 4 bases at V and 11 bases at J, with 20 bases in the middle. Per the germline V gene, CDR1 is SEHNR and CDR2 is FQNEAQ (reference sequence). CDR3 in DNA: TGTGCCAGCAGCTCCCAACCGCAGGGTATAGGGGCTTTCTTT. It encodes CASSSQPQGIGAFF. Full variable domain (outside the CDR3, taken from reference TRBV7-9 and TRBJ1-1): DTGVSQNPRHKITKRGQNVTFRCDPISEHNRLYWYRQTLGQGPEFLTYFQNEAQLEKSRLLSDRFSAERPKGSFSTLEIQRTEQGDSAMYLCASSSQPQGIGAFFGQGTRLTVV.

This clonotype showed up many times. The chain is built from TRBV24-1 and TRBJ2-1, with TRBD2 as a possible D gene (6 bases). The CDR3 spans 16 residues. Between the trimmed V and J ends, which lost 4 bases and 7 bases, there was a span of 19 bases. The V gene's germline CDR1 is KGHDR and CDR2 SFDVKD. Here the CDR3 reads CATSDRTPAAGNEQFF. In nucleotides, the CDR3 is TGTGCCACCAGTGACAGGACGCCGGCGGCGGGGAATGAGCAGTTCTTC.

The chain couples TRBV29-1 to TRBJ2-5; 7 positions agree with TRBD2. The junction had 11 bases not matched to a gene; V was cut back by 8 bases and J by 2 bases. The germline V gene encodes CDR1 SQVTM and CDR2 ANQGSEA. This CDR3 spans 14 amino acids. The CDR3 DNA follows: TGCAGCCTCAAGGATAGCGGGTATCAAGAGACCCAGTACTTC. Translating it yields CSLKDSGYQETQYF.

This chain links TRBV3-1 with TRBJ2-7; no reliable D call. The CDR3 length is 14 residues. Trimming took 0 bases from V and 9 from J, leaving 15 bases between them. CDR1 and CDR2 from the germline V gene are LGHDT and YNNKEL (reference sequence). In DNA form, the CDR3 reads TGTGCCAGCAGCCAAGATGGGTCTTTCTGGGGGCAGTACTTC. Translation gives CASSQDGSFWGQYF.

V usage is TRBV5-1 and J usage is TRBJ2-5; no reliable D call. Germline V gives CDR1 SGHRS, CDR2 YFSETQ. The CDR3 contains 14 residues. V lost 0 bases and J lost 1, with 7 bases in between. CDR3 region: CASSLGAAQETQYF. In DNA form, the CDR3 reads TGCGCCAGCAGCTTGGGGGCAGCCCAAGAGACCCAGTACTTC.

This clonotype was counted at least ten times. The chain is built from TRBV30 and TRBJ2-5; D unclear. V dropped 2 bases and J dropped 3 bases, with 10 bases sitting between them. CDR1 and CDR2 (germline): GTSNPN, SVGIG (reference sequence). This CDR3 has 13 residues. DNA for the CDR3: TGTGCCTGGAGTCCCCTACTCAAAGAGACCCAGTACTTC. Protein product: CAWSPLLKETQYF. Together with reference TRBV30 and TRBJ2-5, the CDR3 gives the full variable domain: SQTIHQWPATLVQPVGSPLSLECTVEGTSNPNLYWYRQAAGRGLQLLFYSVGIGQISSEVPQNLSASRPQDRQFILSSKKLLLSDSGFYLCAWSPLLKETQYFGPGTRLLVL.